The subject of this entry is one T cell receptor beta chain. Antigen: not known. Trimming stripped 7 bases from V and 4 bases from J, with 22 bases between. The CDR3 has 16 amino acids. The multiple sclerosis control cohort comprised treatment-naive individuals presenting with stable or active relapsing-remitting disease. TEMRA cells were FACS-enriched and CD8+ and CD4+ T cells negatively isolated. When the RNA was reverse transcribed, random hexamers were used with an input of about 0.5 to 1 ug. The amplification used immunoSEQ multiplex PCR on TCR beta CDR3; it spanned 54 Vbeta and 13 Jbeta. TCRdb independently ran MiXCR on the immunoSEQ multiplex PCR reads; one entry per CDR3 protein. The profile shows around 130,000 distinct CDR3 sequences, 75% to 90% of them singletons. These data are taken from a study of CD8 T cells in Susac syndrome. Findings and limits, study-wide: It was acknowledged in the study that the number of individuals who were included in its TCR sequencing and HLA analysis was relatively small.

This receptor was obtained from a human donor with multiple sclerosis. Sequencing was done on a sample of CD8+ T cells from PBMCs. The chain carries TRBV12-3 or TRBV12-4 and TRBJ2-5; D possibly corresponds to TRBD1 (6 bases). The CDR3 is CASTSDKGESGETQYF. The CDR3 DNA is TGTGCCAGCACCTCGGATAAGGGGGAAAGTGGAGAGACCCAGTACTTC.